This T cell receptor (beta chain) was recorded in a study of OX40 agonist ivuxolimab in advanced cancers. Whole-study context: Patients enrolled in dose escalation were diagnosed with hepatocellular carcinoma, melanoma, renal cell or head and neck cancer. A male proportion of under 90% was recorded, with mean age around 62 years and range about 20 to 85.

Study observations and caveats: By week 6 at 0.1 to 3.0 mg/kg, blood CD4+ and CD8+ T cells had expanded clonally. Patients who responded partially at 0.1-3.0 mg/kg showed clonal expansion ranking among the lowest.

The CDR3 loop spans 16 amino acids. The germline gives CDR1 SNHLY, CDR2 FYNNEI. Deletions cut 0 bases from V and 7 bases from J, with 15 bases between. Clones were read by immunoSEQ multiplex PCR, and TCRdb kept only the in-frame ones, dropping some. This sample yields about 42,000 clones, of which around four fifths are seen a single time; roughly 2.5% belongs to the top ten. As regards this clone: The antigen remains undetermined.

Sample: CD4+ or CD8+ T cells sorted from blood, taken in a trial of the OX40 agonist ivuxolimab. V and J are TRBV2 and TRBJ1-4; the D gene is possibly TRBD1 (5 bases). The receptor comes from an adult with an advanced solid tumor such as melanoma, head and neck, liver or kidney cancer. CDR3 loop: CASSEAGRAGTEKLFF. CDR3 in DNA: TGTGCCAGCAGTGAAGCTGGGAGGGCAGGGACTGAAAAACTGTTTTTT.